These T cell receptor beta chains were read from a single sample in a study of cytomegalovirus exposure and HLA in healthy donors. Sequencing used immunoSEQ multiplex PCR; TCRdb keeps in-frame clones, though not all of them. The repertoire holds approximately 100,000 clones, with around 83% as singletons. The material sequenced was PBMCs. The receptors were gathered from a woman aged 18-35 years in good health and CMV-seronegative. CDR3s include the opening cysteine and the closing phenylalanine or tryptophan. D genes are given only for firm matches. For some rows the clone size is stated as once, few or many, or as a class when expanded; others skip it.

- | - | TRBJ2-5 | TRBV5-1 | CASSSYIGAAMETQYF | TGCGCCAGCAGCTCGTACATAGGGGCGGCTATGGAGACCCAGTACTTC
TRBD1 | - | TRBJ2-5 | TRBV7-9 | CASSQGLGTGAETQYF | TGCGCCAGCAGCCAAGGCCTGGGGACAGGGGCAGAGACCCAGTACTTC
TRBD1 | once | TRBJ1-5 | TRBV28 | CASSSGGHSNQPQHF | TGTGCCAGCAGCTCAGGGGGCCATAGCAATCAGCCCCAGCATTTT
- | - | TRBJ2-5 | TRBV5-1 | CASSDGGAGETQYF | TGCGCCAGCAGCGATGGGGGGGCTGGGGAGACCCAGTACTTC
- | - | TRBJ2-5 | TRBV5-1 | CASSLGAGEETQYF | TGCGCCAGCAGCTTGGGGGCAGGTGAAGAGACCCAGTACTTC
- | - | TRBJ1-1 | TRBV28 | CASSSPTDMNTEAFF | TGTGCCAGCAGTTCACCGACGGACATGAACACTGAAGCTTTCTTT
TRBD1 | - | TRBJ2-4 | TRBV4-3 | CASSLRTGLKNIQYF | TGCGCCAGCAGCCTTAGGACAGGCCTCAAAAACATTCAGTACTTC
TRBD1 | - | TRBJ1-1 | TRBV15 | CATSKGQHPLNTEAFF | TGTGCCACCAGCAAGGGACAGCACCCTTTGAACACTGAAGCTTTCTTT
- | - | TRBJ2-7 | TRBV19 | CASSQGYSYEQYF | TGTGCCAGTAGCCAGGGGTACTCCTACGAGCAGTACTTC
TRBD2 | - | TRBJ2-7 | TRBV7-2 | CASSASGLAGDEQYF | TGTGCCAGCAGCGCCTCGGGACTAGCGGGAGACGAGCAGTACTTC
TRBD1 | - | TRBJ2-7 | TRBV18 | CASSRQGGEQYF | TGTGCCAGCTCACGACAGGGCGGCGAGCAGTACTTC
- | - | TRBJ2-1 | TRBV28 | CASRSQGGSYNEQFF | TGTGCCAGCAGGTCTCAGGGGGGATCCTACAATGAGCAGTTCTTC
TRBD1 | - | TRBJ1-2 | TRBV11-2 | CASSFGGQGYTF | TGTGCCAGCAGCTTTGGGGGACAGGGCTACACCTTC
TRBD1 | - | TRBJ1-2 | TRBV9 | CASSTRTGGTDYGYTF | TGTGCCAGCAGCACCCGGACAGGGGGCACCGACTATGGCTACACCTTC
- | - | TRBJ2-7 | TRBV30 | CAWSVGERDEQYF | TGTGCCTGGAGTGTCGGAGAAAGAGACGAGCAGTACTTC
- | - | TRBJ2-7 | TRBV5-1 | CASSLYRDPSYEQYF | TGCGCCAGCAGCTTGTACAGGGACCCTTCCTACGAGCAGTACTTC
- | once | TRBJ2-2 | TRBV7-3 | CASSLGPLRETGELFF | TGTGCCAGCAGCTTGGGCCCCCTAAGAGAAACCGGGGAGCTGTTTTTT
- | - | TRBJ2-1 | TRBV7-8 | CASSLVVLGHEQFF | TGTGCCAGCAGCTTAGTAGTACTAGGCCATGAGCAGTTCTTC
TRBD1 | - | TRBJ2-7 | TRBV5-1 | CASSMTGTISYEQYF | TGCGCCAGCAGCATGACAGGGACGATCTCCTACGAGCAGTACTTC
TRBD2 | - | TRBJ2-7 | TRBV4-3 | CASSQRLIAGDGEEQYF | TGCGCCAGCAGCCAAAGACTTATAGCGGGAGATGGGGAGGAGCAGTACTTC
TRBD2 | - | TRBJ2-2 | TRBV15 | CATSRGAGGLSTGELFF | TGTGCCACCAGCAGAGGAGCGGGGGGCCTGAGCACCGGGGAGCTGTTTTTT
- | few | TRBJ1-4 | TRBV4-3 | CASSQDLGWTEPARDEKLFF | TGCGCCAGCAGCCAAGATCTTGGATGGACAGAGCCTGCTCGGGATGAAAAACTGTTTTTT
TRBD1 | - | TRBJ2-7 | TRBV27 | CASSQRTPGTGAYEQYF | TGTGCCAGCAGCCAACGAACCCCCGGGACAGGGGCCTACGAGCAGTACTTC
TRBD1 | few | TRBJ1-4 | TRBV5-4 | CASSLPGTDEKLFF | TGTGCCAGCAGCTTGCCCGGGACAGATGAAAAACTGTTTTTT
TRBD1 | few | TRBJ2-6 | TRBV19 | CATLDRPGANVLTF | TGTGCCACCCTGGACAGGCCTGGGGCCAACGTCCTGACTTTC
- | - | TRBJ2-5 | TRBV7-6 | CASSLGAGRIQETQYF | TGTGCCAGCAGCTTAGGGGCAGGGCGAATCCAAGAGACCCAGTACTTC
TRBD1 | - | TRBJ1-1 | TRBV19 | CASWDRGSGTEAFF | TGTGCCAGTTGGGACAGGGGGTCGGGCACTGAAGCTTTCTTT
TRBD1 | - | TRBJ2-7 | TRBV7-2 | CASSFGTVSYEQYF | TGTGCCAGCAGCTTCGGGACAGTCTCCTACGAGCAGTACTTC
TRBD2 | - | TRBJ2-7 | TRBV7-9 | CSSSLAGAANEQYF | TGTTCCAGCAGCTTAGCGGGGGCAGCCAACGAGCAGTACTTC
TRBD1 | - | TRBJ2-2 | TRBV19 | CASSPTRDSNTGELFF | TGTGCCAGTAGCCCCACCCGGGACAGTAACACCGGGGAGCTGTTTTTT
TRBD1 | - | TRBJ1-2 | TRBV5-4 | CASSPPDRGGYGYTF | TGTGCCAGCAGCCCCCCGGACAGGGGAGGCTATGGCTACACCTTC
TRBD1 | few | TRBJ1-1 | TRBV5-4 | CASSKRQGRAEAFF | TGTGCCAGCAGCAAGAGACAGGGGAGAGCTGAAGCTTTCTTT
- | - | TRBJ1-3 | TRBV28 | CASSFHSSGNTIYF | TGTGCCAGCAGTTTCCACAGCTCTGGAAACACCATATATTTT
TRBD2 | - | TRBJ2-1 | TRBV19 | CASSIARGGVSFF | TGTGCCAGTAGTATAGCGCGGGGGGGCGTTTCGTTCTTC
- | - | TRBJ2-1 | TRBV30 | CAWRAPGKYNEQFF | TGTGCCTGGAGAGCACCGGGGAAGTACAATGAGCAGTTCTTC
TRBD1 | - | TRBJ2-7 | TRBV5-4 | CASSPGTGFYEQYF | TGTGCCAGCAGCCCCGGGACAGGGTTCTACGAGCAGTACTTC
- | - | TRBJ2-7 | TRBV11-2 | CASSLIRALDRASSYEQYF | TGTGCCAGCAGCTTAATAAGGGCCCTGGACAGAGCCAGCTCCTACGAGCAGTACTTC
- | - | TRBJ1-1 | TRBV28 | CASSFTKSEGQNTEAFF | TGTGCCAGCAGTTTCACTAAAAGCGAGGGACAGAACACTGAAGCTTTCTTT
TRBD1 | - | TRBJ2-7 | TRBV30 | CALSRDRSYEQYF | TGTGCCCTATCCCGGGACAGATCCTACGAGCAGTACTTC
TRBD1 | - | TRBJ2-2 | TRBV29-1 | CAGGDTGELFF | TGCGCAGGGGGCGACACCGGGGAGCTGTTTTTT
- | - | TRBJ1-2 | TRBV4-1 | CASSQDTGYGYTF | TGCGCCAGCAGCCAAGATACAGGCTATGGCTACACCTTC
- | - | TRBJ1-5 | TRBV10-3 | CAISESDMGRAGQPQHF | TGTGCCATCAGTGAGTCTGATATGGGCAGGGCGGGACAGCCCCAGCATTTT
- | - | TRBJ2-4 | TRBV7-9 | CASSLAFSSGAKNIQYF | TGTGCCAGCAGCTTAGCATTTAGTTCCGGGGCCAAAAACATTCAGTACTTC
TRBD1 | - | TRBJ2-7 | TRBV28 | CASSSRTGLAYEQYF | TGTGCCAGCAGTTCCCGGACAGGGTTGGCCTACGAGCAGTACTTC
- | - | TRBJ2-7 | TRBV10-3 | CAISEYGRTYEQYF | TGTGCCATCAGTGAGTACGGCAGGACCTACGAGCAGTACTTC
- | - | TRBJ1-5 | TRBV4-2 | CASSQGGQNNQPQHF | TGTGCCAGCAGCCAAGGTGGACAAAACAATCAGCCCCAGCATTTT
- | - | TRBJ2-7 | TRBV7-2 | CASSLGAGRDYEQYF | TGTGCCAGCAGCTTAGGAGCCGGCCGGGACTACGAGCAGTACTTC
- | few | TRBJ2-7 | TRBV10-3 | CAISDPYEQYF | TGTGCCATCAGTGACCCGTACGAGCAGTACTTC
TRBD1 | - | TRBJ1-2 | TRBV19 | CASIATGQVYGYTF | TGTGCCAGTATTGCGACGGGACAGGTTTATGGCTACACCTTC
- | - | TRBJ1-5 | TRBV4-1 | CASSQDMAGAQPQHF | TGCGCCAGCAGCCAAGATATGGCAGGGGCCCAGCCCCAGCATTTT